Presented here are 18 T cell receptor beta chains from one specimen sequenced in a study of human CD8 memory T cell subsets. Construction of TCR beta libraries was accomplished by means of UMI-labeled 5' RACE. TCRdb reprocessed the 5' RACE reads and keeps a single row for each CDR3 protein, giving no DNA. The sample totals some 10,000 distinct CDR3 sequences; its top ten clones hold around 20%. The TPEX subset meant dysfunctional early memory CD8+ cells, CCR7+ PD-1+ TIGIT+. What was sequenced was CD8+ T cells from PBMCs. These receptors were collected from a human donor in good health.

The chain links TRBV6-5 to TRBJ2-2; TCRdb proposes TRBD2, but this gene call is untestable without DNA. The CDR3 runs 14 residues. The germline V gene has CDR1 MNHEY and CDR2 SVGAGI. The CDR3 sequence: CASSSGPNTGELFF.

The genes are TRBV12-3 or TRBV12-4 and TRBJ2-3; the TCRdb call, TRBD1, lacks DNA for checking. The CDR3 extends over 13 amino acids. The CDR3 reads CASWGSKRDTQYF.

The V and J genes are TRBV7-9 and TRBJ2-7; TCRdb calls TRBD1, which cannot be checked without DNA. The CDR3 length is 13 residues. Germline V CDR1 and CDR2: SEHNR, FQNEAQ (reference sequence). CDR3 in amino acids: CASAPKGDPEQYF.

CDR3 residues: CASSLAQTGEPNYGYTF. The chain links TRBV7-9 to TRBJ1-2; the D call from TCRdb, TRBD1, cannot be confirmed without DNA. The germline CDR1 and CDR2 sequences are SEHNR and FQNEAQ (reference sequence). The CDR3 extends over 17 amino acids.

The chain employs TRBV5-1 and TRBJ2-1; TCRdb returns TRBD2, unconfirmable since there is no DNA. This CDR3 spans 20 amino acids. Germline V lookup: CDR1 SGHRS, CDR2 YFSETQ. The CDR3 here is CASSLAMEWAGGPRNNEQFF.

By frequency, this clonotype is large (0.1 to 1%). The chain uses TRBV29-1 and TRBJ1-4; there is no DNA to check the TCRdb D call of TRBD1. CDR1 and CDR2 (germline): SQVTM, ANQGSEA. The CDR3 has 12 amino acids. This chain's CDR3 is CSVQQGREKLFF.

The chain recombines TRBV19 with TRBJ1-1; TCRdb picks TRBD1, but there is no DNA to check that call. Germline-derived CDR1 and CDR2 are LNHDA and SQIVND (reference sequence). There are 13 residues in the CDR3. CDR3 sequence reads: CASSIGTGAEAFF.

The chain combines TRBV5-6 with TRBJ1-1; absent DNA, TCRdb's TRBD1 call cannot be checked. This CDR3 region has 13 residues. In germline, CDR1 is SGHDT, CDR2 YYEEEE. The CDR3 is CASSLVGDTEAFF.

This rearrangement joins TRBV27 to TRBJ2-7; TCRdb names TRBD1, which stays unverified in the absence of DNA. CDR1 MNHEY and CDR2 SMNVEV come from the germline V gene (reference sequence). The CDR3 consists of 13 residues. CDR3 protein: CASSLTGRYEQYF.

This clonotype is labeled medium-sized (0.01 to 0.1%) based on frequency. Here the CDR3 reads CASSYSIRDPSNSPLHF. The J gene is TRBJ1-6, the V gene TRBV6-2 or TRBV6-3. This CDR3 comprises 17 residues. Germline CDR1 is MNHEY and CDR2 is SVGEGT.

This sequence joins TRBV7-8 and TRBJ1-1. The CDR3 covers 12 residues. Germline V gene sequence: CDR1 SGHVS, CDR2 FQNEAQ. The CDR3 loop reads CASSSQSTEAFF. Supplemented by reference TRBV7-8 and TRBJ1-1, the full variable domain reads GAGVSQSPRYKVAKRGQDVALRCDPISGHVSLFWYQQALGQGPEFLTYFQNEAQLDKSGLPSDRFFAERPEGSVSTLKIQRTQQEDSAVYLCASSSQSTEAFFGQGTRLTVV.

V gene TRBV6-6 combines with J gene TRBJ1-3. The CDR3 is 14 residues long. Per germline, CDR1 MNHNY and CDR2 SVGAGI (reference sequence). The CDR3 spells CASSYTSSGNTIYF.

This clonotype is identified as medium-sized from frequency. The CDR3 loop reads CASSFGSGGDEQYF. The chain recombines TRBV5-5 with TRBJ2-7; TCRdb outputs TRBD1, but without DNA this stays unchecked. CDR1 SGHKS and CDR2 YYEKEE come from the germline V gene (reference sequence). The CDR3 covers 14 residues.

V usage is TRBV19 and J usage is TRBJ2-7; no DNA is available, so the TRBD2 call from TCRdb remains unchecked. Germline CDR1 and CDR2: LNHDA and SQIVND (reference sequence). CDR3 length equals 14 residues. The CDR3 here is CASSIGLAGDEQYF.

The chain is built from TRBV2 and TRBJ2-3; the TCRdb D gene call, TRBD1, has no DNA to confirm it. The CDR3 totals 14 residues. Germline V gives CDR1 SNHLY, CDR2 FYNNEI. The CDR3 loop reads CASSDPGAADTQYF.

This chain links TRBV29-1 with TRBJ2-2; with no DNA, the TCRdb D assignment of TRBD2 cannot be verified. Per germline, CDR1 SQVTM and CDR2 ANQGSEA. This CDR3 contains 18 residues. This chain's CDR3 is CSVEDEGVVEGNTGELFF.

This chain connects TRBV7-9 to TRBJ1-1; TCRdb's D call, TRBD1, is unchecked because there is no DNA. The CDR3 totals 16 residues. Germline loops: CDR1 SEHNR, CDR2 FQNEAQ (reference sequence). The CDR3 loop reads CASSVSGPPYDTEAFF.

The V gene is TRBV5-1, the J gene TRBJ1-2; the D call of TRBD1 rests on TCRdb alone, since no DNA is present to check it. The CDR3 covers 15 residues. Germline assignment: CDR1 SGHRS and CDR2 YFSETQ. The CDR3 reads CASSGGKTGDYGYTF.